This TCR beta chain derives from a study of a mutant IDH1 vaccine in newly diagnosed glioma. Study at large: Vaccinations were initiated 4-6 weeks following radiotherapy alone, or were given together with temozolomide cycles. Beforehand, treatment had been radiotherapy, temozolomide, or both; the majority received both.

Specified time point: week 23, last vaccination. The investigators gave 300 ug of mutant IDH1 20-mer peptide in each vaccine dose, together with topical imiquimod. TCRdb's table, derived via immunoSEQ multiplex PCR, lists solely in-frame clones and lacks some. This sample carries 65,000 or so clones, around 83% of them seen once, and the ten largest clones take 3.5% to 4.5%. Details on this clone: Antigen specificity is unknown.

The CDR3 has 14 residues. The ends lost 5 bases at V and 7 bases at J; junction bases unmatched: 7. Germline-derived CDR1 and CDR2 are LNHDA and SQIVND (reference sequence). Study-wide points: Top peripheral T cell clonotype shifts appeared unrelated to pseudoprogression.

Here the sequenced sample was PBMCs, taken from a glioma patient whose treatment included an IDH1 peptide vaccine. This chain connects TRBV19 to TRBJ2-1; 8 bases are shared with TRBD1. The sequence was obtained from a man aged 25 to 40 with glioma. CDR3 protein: CASSAYRGNNEQFF. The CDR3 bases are TGTGCCAGTAGTGCCTACAGGGGGAATAATGAGCAGTTCTTC.